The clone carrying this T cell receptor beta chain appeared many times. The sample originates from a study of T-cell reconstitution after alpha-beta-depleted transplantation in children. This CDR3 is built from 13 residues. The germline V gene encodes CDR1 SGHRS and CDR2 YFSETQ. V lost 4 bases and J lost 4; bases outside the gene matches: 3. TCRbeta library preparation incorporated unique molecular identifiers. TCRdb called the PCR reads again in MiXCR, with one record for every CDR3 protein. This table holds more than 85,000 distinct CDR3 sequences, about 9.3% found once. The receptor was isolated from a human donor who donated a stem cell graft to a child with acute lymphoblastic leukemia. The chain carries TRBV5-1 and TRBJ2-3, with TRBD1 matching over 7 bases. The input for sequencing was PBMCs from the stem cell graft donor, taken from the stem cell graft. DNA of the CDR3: TGCGCCAGCAGCCCGGGACAGTCAGATACGCAGTATTTT. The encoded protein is CASSPGQSDTQYF.